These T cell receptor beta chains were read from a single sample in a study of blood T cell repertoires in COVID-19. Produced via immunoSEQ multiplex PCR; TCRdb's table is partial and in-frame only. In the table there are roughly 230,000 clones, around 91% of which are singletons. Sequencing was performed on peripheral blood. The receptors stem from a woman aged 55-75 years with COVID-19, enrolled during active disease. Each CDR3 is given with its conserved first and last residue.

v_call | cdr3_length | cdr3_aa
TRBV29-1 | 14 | CSVERRGRVTEAFF
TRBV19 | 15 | CASSIIPGRNTEAFF
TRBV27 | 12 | CASSPSGGTQYF
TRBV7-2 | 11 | CASSLQSEQFF
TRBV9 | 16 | CASSVVAGGSTDTQYF
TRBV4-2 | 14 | CASSQVGQGGTYTF
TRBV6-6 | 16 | CASSYSSNSGANVLTF
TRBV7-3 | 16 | CASSLTRTGAIGELFF
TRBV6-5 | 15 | CASRRDREVSYGYTF
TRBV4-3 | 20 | CASSQDSGFARSTANYGYTF
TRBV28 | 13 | CASSRDRSRPQHF
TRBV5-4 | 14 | CASSSPGGLYGYTF
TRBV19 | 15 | CASSDRDTVSYEQYF
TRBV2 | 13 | CASRDRGPQPQHF
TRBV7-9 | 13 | CASRGGAGNTIYF
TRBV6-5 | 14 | CASSYSRGNTEAFF
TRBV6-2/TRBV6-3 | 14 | CASSFSGYNYGYTF
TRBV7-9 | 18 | CASSLGVLTGPSNYGYTF
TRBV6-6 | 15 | CASSSIQGASYGYTF
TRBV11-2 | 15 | CASRPPRTGDDEAFF
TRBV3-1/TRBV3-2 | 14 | CASRPAGGNTEAFF
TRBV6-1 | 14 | CASSEGTITYEQYF
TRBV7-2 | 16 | CAMASGGTGGTGELFF
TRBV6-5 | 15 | CASSLGGGRYYGYTF
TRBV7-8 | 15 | CASSRTVTGRTEAFF
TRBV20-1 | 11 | CSASGVDGYTF
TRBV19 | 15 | CASNLQGSAREKLFF
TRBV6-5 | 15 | CASSPSVGDYYGYTF
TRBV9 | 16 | CASSVGAGSSYNEQFF
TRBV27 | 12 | CASSLFGEKLFF
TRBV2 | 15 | CASGIIRGVYTEAFF
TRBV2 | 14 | CASIPSEGGTEAFF
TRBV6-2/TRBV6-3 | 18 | CASSEPTGRWRLSTEAFF
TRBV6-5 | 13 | CASSYGGGQPQHF
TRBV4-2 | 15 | CASSQVLRNTGELFF
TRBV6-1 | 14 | CASILTQGSYGYTF
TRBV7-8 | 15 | CASSPRDSSFYGYTF
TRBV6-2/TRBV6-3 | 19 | CASSYRGLTVAYSNQPQHF
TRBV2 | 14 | CASSARDLTYEQYF
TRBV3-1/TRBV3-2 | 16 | CASSQDSRGGNQPQHF
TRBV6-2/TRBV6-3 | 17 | CASSYSKILAGAYEQYF
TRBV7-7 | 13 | CASSLTSKGTQYF
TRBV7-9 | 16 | CASSLGSGTDAGELFF
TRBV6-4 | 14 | CASRRDREYTEAFF
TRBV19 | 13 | CASTLRDRGWAFF
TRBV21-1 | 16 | CASSKEGGQGFYEQYF
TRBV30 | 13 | CAWSFNQKNIQYF
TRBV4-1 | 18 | CASSRSGGVQGLNSPLHF
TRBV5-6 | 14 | CASSTGTANQPQHF
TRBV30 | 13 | CAWSPQLNTEAFF
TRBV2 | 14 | CASRDSSQNEKLFF
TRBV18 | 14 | CASSDRGQGNEQFF
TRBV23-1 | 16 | CASSQIKLPTNEKLFF
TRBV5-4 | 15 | CASSPSQANNEKLFF